The 29 T cell receptor beta chains given below trace back to one sample, sequenced in a study of response to subunit inactivated influenza vaccine. TCRdb called the RT-PCR reads again in MiXCR, with one record for every CDR3 protein. The sample lists roughly 620,000 distinct CDR3 sequences, around 11% occurring once. These data were also reused for a study on T cells expressing NK-cell markers. That report adds: As the method of synthesis, 5'RACE template switching with UMIs yielded TCR beta cDNA.

The sequences come from PBMCs from blood, collected on the day of vaccination. The receptors originated from a man between 50 and 59 years old who received an inactivated influenza vaccine.

The chain employs TRBV21-1 and TRBJ2-7. TRBV21-1 is designated a pseudogene. The CDR3 totals 12 residues. DNA of the CDR3: TGTGCCAGCAGCGACGTTTTATACGAGCAGTACTTC. The encoded protein is CASSDVLYEQYF.

In this sample, this clonotype turned up a few times. The DNA of the CDR3 is TGTGCCAGCAGTATAGGAGGTTTCGGGTCCTACGAGCAGTACTTC. Amino acid sequence: CASSIGGFGSYEQYF. V gene TRBV4-2 combines with J gene TRBJ2-7; tentatively, D is TRBD2 (5 bases). Trimming left V 6 bases short and J 1 base short, with 16 bases between. CDR3 size: 15 residues. The germline V gene encodes CDR1 LGHNA and CDR2 YNFKEQ.

The sample holds a few counts of this clonotype. V is TRBV20-1 and J is TRBJ2-7; 12 bases line up with TRBD2. This CDR3 is 14 amino acids long. Germline CDR1 reads DFQATT; CDR2 reads SNEGSKA (reference sequence). Trimming took 6 bases from V and 3 from J; bases not matched to a gene: 6. CDR3 sequence reads: CSAGLAGFLYEQYF. CDR3 nucleotide sequence: TGCAGTGCAGGACTAGCGGGGTTCCTCTACGAGCAGTACTTC.

This clonotype has only a few counts. This sequence joins TRBV7-9 and TRBJ1-2, with D unresolved. V lost 1 base and J lost 4, with 13 bases in between. Germline V gene data show CDR1 as SEHNR and CDR2 as FQNEAQ (reference sequence). The CDR3 has 15 amino acids. CDR3 loop: CASSLGSSAGYGYTF. In DNA, the CDR3 is TGTGCCAGCAGCTTAGGGAGCTCGGCAGGCTATGGCTACACCTTC.

This chain connects TRBV7-2 to TRBJ2-1; 12 nucleotides align to TRBD2. The CDR3 contains 17 residues. V gave up 5 bases and J gave up 7 bases; unmatched junction bases: 12. Per germline, CDR1 SGHTA and CDR2 FQGNSA. CDR3 sequence: CASSLTVTSGRFNEQFF. The CDR3 DNA follows: TGTGCCAGCAGCCTGACGGTAACTAGCGGGAGGTTTAATGAGCAGTTCTTC.

This clonotype has just one count. The chain joins TRBV7-3 to TRBJ2-7; D possibly uses TRBD1 or TRBD2 (5 bases each). The CDR3 is made up of 13 amino acids. Per the germline V gene, CDR1 is SGHTA and CDR2 is FQGTGA. V shed 4 bases and J shed 6 bases, with 13 bases lying between them. CDR3 sequence: CASSSRAGSEQYF. DNA for the CDR3: TGTGCCAGCAGCTCTCGGGCAGGGAGCGAGCAGTACTTC.

This clonotype was counted ten times or more. The chain is built from TRBV5-1 and TRBJ1-3, with 9 bases aligning to TRBD1. There are 19 residues in the CDR3. The V and J ends lost 5 bases and 0 bases, in that order; junction bases with no gene match: 15. Per germline, CDR1 SGHRS and CDR2 YFSETQ. The CDR3, as DNA: TGCGCCAGCAGACGTACCGGGACAGGGAATACCTACTCTGGAAACACCATATATTTT. Protein: CASRRTGTGNTYSGNTIYF.

This clonotype was picked up a small number of times. The chain has TRBV19 and TRBJ2-1; 7 positions agree with TRBD1. V trimming: 1 base; J trimming: 0 bases; junction bases outside the gene matches: 0. The CDR3 is made up of 15 amino acids. Per the germline V gene, CDR1 is LNHDA and CDR2 is SQIVND (reference sequence). For the CDR3, the DNA is TGTGCCAGTAGTATAGGGGACAGCTCCTACAATGAGCAGTTCTTC. Its protein is CASSIGDSSYNEQFF. The entire variable domain, with the rest obtained from reference TRBV19 and TRBJ2-1, is as follows: DGGITQSPKYLFRKEGQNVTLSCEQNLNHDAMYWYRQDPGQGLRLIYYSQIVNDFQKGDIAEGYSVSREKKESFPLTVTSAQKNPTAFYLCASSIGDSSYNEQFFGPGTRLTVL.

At least ten counts were recorded for this clonotype. This chain uses TRBV28 with TRBJ2-4; TRBD2 might be the D (5 bases). Germline assignment: CDR1 MDHEN and CDR2 SYDVKM. Trimming cost V 2 bases and J 5 bases, with 16 bases left between them. CDR3 size: 16 residues. CDR3 nucleotides: TGTGCCAGCAGTTTAGCCGGACTGGGAGAGGAAAACATTCAGTACTTC. This gives the protein CASSLAGLGEENIQYF.

V and J are TRBV3-1 and TRBJ1-2; 10 bases fit TRBD1. Germline CDR1 LGHDT, CDR2 YNNKEL (reference sequence). The CDR3 is 15 amino acids. V shed 5 bases, J shed 2 bases, and the junction held 5 bases outside the gene matches. The DNA for the CDR3 is TGTGCCAGCAGCTCTAGACAGGGGGCGAACTATGGCTACACCTTC. Its protein product is CASSSRQGANYGYTF.

The chain has TRBV5-1 and TRBJ1-1; D is unresolved. Trimming pared 3 bases from V and 2 bases from J, leaving 11 bases between. CDR1 and CDR2 (germline): SGHRS, YFSETQ. The CDR3 consists of 14 residues. For the CDR3, the DNA is TGCGCCAGCAGCTCCCCGGCGGTTAACACTGAAGCTTTCTTT. Its translation: CASSSPAVNTEAFF.

This clonotype was recorded a few times. The chain recombines TRBV11-2 with TRBJ2-3; 7 nucleotides align to TRBD1. J lost 6 bases, V lost 1 base, and 4 bases had no gene match. The CDR3 contains 14 residues. Germline lookup yields CDR1 SGHAT and CDR2 FQNNGV. In DNA, the CDR3 is TGTGCCAGCAGCTTAGCGGACAGGAGGGATACGCAGTATTTT. Its translation is CASSLADRRDTQYF.

The sample holds a few counts of this clonotype. The chain couples TRBV2 to TRBJ2-1; D gene unclear. V lost 4 bases and J lost 8, with 9 bases in between. This CDR3 has 12 residues. Germline V gene lookup returns CDR1 SNHLY and CDR2 FYNNEI. DNA of the CDR3: TGTGCCAGCAGTGTACTACGGGATGAGCAGTTCTTC. The encoded protein is CASSVLRDEQFF.

This clonotype was detected only a few times. V is TRBV20-1 and J is TRBJ2-1; the D gene is possibly TRBD2 (5 bases). V lost 5 bases to trimming and J lost 3 bases, with 17 bases between them. The CDR3 contains 15 residues. Germline lookup yields CDR1 DFQATT and CDR2 SNEGSKA (reference sequence). The CDR3 region has the DNA TGCAGTGCTTCCCCGAGTCTAAGCGGCTACAATGAGCAGTTCTTC. This encodes CSASPSLSGYNEQFF.

Comments on this clonotype: Germline and junction disagree at one end, which may indicate a read error. The V and J genes are TRBV24-1 and TRBJ2-1; no clear D. Germline CDR1 is KGHDR and CDR2 is SFDVKD. The CDR3 loop spans 13 amino acids. The CDR3 nucleotides are TGTGCCATCAGTGATTTGAAAAGGGATGAGCAGTTCTTC. This translates into CAISDLKRDEQFF.

This sequence joins TRBV25-1 and TRBJ1-2, with unresolved D. Trimming removed 4 bases at V and 1 base at J, with 10 bases between. The CDR3 sequence is 14 residues long. Germline CDR1 MGHDK, CDR2 SYGVNS. The CDR3 spells CASSVGAVNYGYTF. DNA of the CDR3: TGTGCCAGCAGTGTTGGTGCGGTTAACTATGGCTACACCTTC.

This clonotype was counted a few times. The genes are TRBV6-2 or TRBV6-3 and TRBJ2-3; TRBD1 matches at 8 bases. The germline V gene encodes CDR1 MNHEY and CDR2 SVGEGT. The trim removed 10 bases at V and 5 bases at J, leaving 11 bases unmatched. This CDR3 spans 14 amino acids. CDR3 in DNA: TGTGCCACCAAACCGGGACAGGAGATAGATACGCAGTATTTT. Translating it yields CATKPGQEIDTQYF.

This clonotype turned up a few times. The chain joins TRBV15 to TRBJ1-1; 10 bases match TRBD1. With 3 bases clipped from V and 5 bases from J, the junction kept 9 bases outside the gene matches. The CDR3 is 16 amino acids. Germline values: CDR1 LNHNV, CDR2 YYDKDF (reference sequence). CDR3 DNA: TGTGCCACCAGCAGTTCGACCCCGGGACAGGGGACTGAAGCTTTCTTT. Protein: CATSSSTPGQGTEAFF.

The rearrangement links TRBV15 to TRBJ1-4, with no clear D. The CDR3 is 14 residues long. Trimming removed 0 bases at V and 6 bases at J, with 8 bases between. Germline values: CDR1 LNHNV, CDR2 YYDKDF (reference sequence). Here the CDR3 reads CATSRDKQDEKLFF. CDR3 coding DNA: TGTGCCACCAGCAGAGATAAGCAGGATGAAAAACTGTTTTTT. The entire variable domain, with the rest obtained from reference TRBV15 and TRBJ1-4, is as follows: DAMVIQNPRYQVTQFGKPVTLSCSQTLNHNVMYWYQQKSSQAPKLLFHYYDKDFNNEADTPDNFQSRRPNTSFCFLDIRSPGLGDTAMYLCATSRDKQDEKLFFGSGTQLSVL.

This clonotype has a count of ten or more. This sequence joins TRBV12-3 or TRBV12-4 and TRBJ2-3, with no clear D. V lost 0 bases to trimming and J lost 2 bases, with 15 bases between them. The length of the CDR3 is 17 residues. In DNA, the CDR3 is TGTGCCAGCAGTTTAGCGCTGGCGCTCCCACCCACAGATACGCAGTATTTT. This gives the protein CASSLALALPPTDTQYF.

Only a few counts were recorded for this clonotype. The chain employs TRBV29-1 and TRBJ2-1; TRBD2 matches at 10 bases. The CDR3 is 13 residues long. From germline, CDR1 is SQVTM and CDR2 ANQGSEA. Losses at the gene ends were 4 bases for V and 6 bases for J; bases not matched to a gene: 3. The CDR3 region has the DNA TGCAGCGTTGTTAGCGGGAGGAGCAATGAGCAGTTCTTC. Its protein is CSVVSGRSNEQFF.

This clonotype was recorded a few times. The CDR3 nucleotides are TGTGCCAGCTCCCCAGGGGCTTTGAACACTGAAGCTTTCTTT. Encoded protein: CASSPGALNTEAFF. The chain recombines TRBV18 with TRBJ1-1; D may be TRBD1 (6 bases). V was clipped by 6 bases and J by 0 bases, with 11 bases between them. Germline V CDR1 and CDR2: KGHSH, LQKENI. CDR3 length equals 14 residues.

This chain links TRBV4-1 with TRBJ2-7, with unresolved D. This CDR3 comprises 11 residues. V lost 3 bases and J lost 7, with 7 bases in between. CDR1 and CDR2 (germline): MGHRA, YSYEKL. For the CDR3, the DNA is TGCGCCAGCAGCCACCCCGGGGAGCAGTACTTC. Amino acids: CASSHPGEQYF.

The chain uses TRBV7-9 and TRBJ2-1; D is tentatively TRBD1 or TRBD2 (5 bases each). V lost 3 bases and J 8 bases, leaving 11 bases between the germline ends. CDR3 length equals 13 residues. CDR1 and CDR2 from the germline V gene are SEHNR and FQNEAQ (reference sequence). The CDR3 sequence is CASSFPWGHEQFF. The CDR3 bases are TGTGCCAGCAGCTTCCCCTGGGGACATGAGCAGTTCTTC.

The CDR3 is CSAQYRGGFSYEQYF. For the CDR3, the DNA is TGCAGTGCTCAGTACAGGGGCGGATTTTCCTACGAGCAGTACTTC. The chain recombines TRBV20-1 with TRBJ2-7; 7 nucleotides align to TRBD1. The CDR3 spans 15 residues. Germline CDR1 and CDR2: DFQATT and SNEGSKA (reference sequence). J was trimmed by 1 base and V by 5 bases; bases with no gene match: 11.

This clonotype was recorded at least ten times. The chain is built from TRBV6-5 and TRBJ2-7; unclear D gene. Germline V gives CDR1 MNHEY, CDR2 SVGAGI. CDR3 length: 11 residues. Trimming removed 2 bases from V and 5 bases from J, with 4 bases in between. This CDR3 is CASSYLDEQYF. DNA for the CDR3: TGTGCCAGCAGTTACCTGGACGAGCAGTACTTC.

This clonotype came up many times. The genes are TRBV5-1 and TRBJ1-5; tentatively, D is TRBD1 (5 bases). Germline V lookup: CDR1 SGHRS, CDR2 YFSETQ. This CDR3 region has 13 residues. V was trimmed by 6 bases and J by 3 bases, leaving 10 bases between them. CDR3 region: CASTQGPNQPQHF. CDR3 nucleotide sequence: TGCGCCAGCACTCAGGGACCCAATCAGCCCCAGCATTTT. Complete variable domain (other parts from reference TRBV5-1 and TRBJ1-5): KAGVTQTPRYLIKTRGQQVTLSCSPISGHRSVSWYQQTPGQGLQFLFEYFSETQRNKGNFPGRFSGRQFSNSRSEMNVSTLELGDSALYLCASTQGPNQPQHFGDGTRLSIL.

The chain combines TRBV12-5 with TRBJ2-1; TRBD2 agrees at 8 bases. Germline trimming cut 0 bases from V and 6 bases from J; bases unmatched to any gene: 19. Germline CDR1 LGHNT, CDR2 FRNRAP. The CDR3 length is 20 residues. The CDR3 coding sequence is TGTGCTAGTGGTTTGGTACTGGGGCCAGCGGGAGATCGGCTATCCAATGAGCAGTTCTTC. This translates into CASGLVLGPAGDRLSNEQFF.

This clonotype turned up a few times. V and J are TRBV12-3 or TRBV12-4 and TRBJ2-4; 10 bases align to TRBD2. The V segment lost 3 bases and the J segment 6 bases; nucleotides outside the gene matches: 14. The CDR3 extends over 18 amino acids. The CDR3 nucleotides are TGTGCCAGCAGTTTCTGGGGGCTAGCGGGAGCGAGAAGAAACATTCAGTACTTC. Translation: CASSFWGLAGARRNIQYF.